This entry lists 20 T cell receptor beta chains sequenced from one sample in a study of cytomegalovirus exposure and HLA in healthy donors. The study ran its PCR with 60 Vbeta and 13 Jbeta primers. Sequencing used immunoSEQ multiplex PCR; TCRdb keeps in-frame clones, though not all of them. The profile covers approximately 120,000 clones, with approximately 10% appearing a single time and around 5% taken by the ten largest. Sequenced: PBMCs. The receptors were gathered from a woman between 18 and 29 years old in good health and CMV-seropositive.

The chain couples TRBV27 to TRBJ2-2; 8 bases align to TRBD1. The CDR3 totals 17 residues. Trimming cost V 3 bases and J 4 bases; bases outside gene matches: 10. Germline-derived CDR1 and CDR2 are MNHEY and SMNVEV (reference sequence). In nucleotides, the CDR3 is TGTGCCAGCAGTTTCCTACCACCAGGACAGGGCACCGGGGAGCTGTTTTTT. Protein product: CASSFLPPGQGTGELFF.

A few counts support this clone. The V call is TRBV19, the J call TRBJ1-2; D might be TRBD1 (5 bases). Germline values: CDR1 LNHDA, CDR2 SQIVND (reference sequence). V was pared by 1 base and J by 8 bases, with 14 bases between. This CDR3 spans 14 amino acids. DNA of the CDR3: TGTGCCAGTAGTATAGCACTCCAGGGCCAAGGCTACACCTTC. This translates into CASSIALQGQGYTF.

The chain has TRBV7-2 and TRBJ1-4; D unclear. Trimming removed 4 bases at V and 4 bases at J, with 7 bases between. This CDR3 spans 13 amino acids. In germline, CDR1 is SGHTA, CDR2 FQGNSA. Here the CDR3 reads CASSSYNNEKLFF. DNA of the CDR3: TGTGCCAGCAGCTCCTATAATAATGAAAAACTGTTTTTT.

On this clone: Likely a read error: the CDR3 ends without its conserved phenylalanine or tryptophan. Because the CDR3's place on the DNA is in doubt, the DNA is left out and the CDR3 is given as listed by TCRdb. This same CDR3 is encoded by further DNA sequences in the sample. The rearrangement joins TRBV29-1 to TRBJ1-4; the D call TRBD1 from the table was never checked on the DNA. Germline V gene sequence: CDR1 SQVTM, CDR2 ANQGSEA. The CDR3 spans 13 amino acids, including both terminal residues. CDR3 region: CSAETGSREKMFL.

The chain has TRBV19 and TRBJ2-5; D remains ambiguous. Trimming removed 2 bases at V and 5 bases at J, with 9 bases between. From germline, CDR1 is LNHDA and CDR2 SQIVND (reference sequence). The CDR3 spans 13 residues. CDR3 nucleotide sequence: TGTGCCAGTAGTATAAGCCTCTCGGAGACCCAGTACTTC. Translation gives CASSISLSETQYF.

This clone was seen a few times. The chain links TRBV30 to TRBJ2-3, with a tentative D call TRBD1 (6 bases). CDR3 length: 11 residues. From germline, CDR1 is GTSNPN and CDR2 SVGIG (reference sequence). Trimming left V 1 base short and J 9 bases short, with 8 bases between. As DNA, the CDR3 is TGTGCCTGGAGTGAACAGGGCACGCAGTATTTT. This codes for CAWSEQGTQYF.

Only a few counts were recorded for this clone. The CDR3 DNA reads TGTGCCTGGAGCCGAGGACAGGGGAGGAATGGCTACACCTTC. Its protein product is CAWSRGQGRNGYTF. The chain is built from TRBV30 and TRBJ1-2; the match to TRBD1 covers 9 bases. Looked up from germline, CDR1 is GTSNPN and CDR2 is SVGIG (reference sequence). V dropped 3 bases and J dropped 6; count of bases not matched to a gene: 8. CDR3 size: 14 residues.

This chain uses TRBV5-1 with TRBJ1-1; the match to TRBD1 covers 7 bases. Germline V gene lookup returns CDR1 SGHRS and CDR2 YFSETQ. V shed 5 bases, J shed 8 bases, and the junction held 12 bases outside the gene matches. This CDR3 contains 14 residues. The CDR3 spells CASRPTATGAEAFF. The DNA for the CDR3 is TGCGCCAGCAGACCGACAGCCACAGGGGCAGAAGCTTTCTTT.

There are a few counts of this clone. The chain employs TRBV2 and TRBJ1-4, with TRBD1 identical over 8 bases. This CDR3 has 16 amino acids. The V and J ends lost 6 bases and 0 bases, in that order; junction bases with no gene match: 6. CDR1 and CDR2 (germline): SNHLY, FYNNEI. In DNA form, the CDR3 reads TGTGCCAGCAGCCTCGACAGGGGCGCAACTAATGAAAAACTGTTTTTT. It translates to CASSLDRGATNEKLFF.

This clone has only a few counts. V usage is TRBV27 and J usage is TRBJ1-2; D remains ambiguous. Germline values: CDR1 MNHEY, CDR2 SMNVEV (reference sequence). V lost 2 bases to trimming and J lost 4 bases, with 11 bases between them. CDR3 length equals 14 residues. CDR3 protein: CASSLGPGFYGYTF. CDR3 nucleotides: TGTGCCAGCAGTTTAGGTCCGGGGTTCTATGGCTACACCTTC.

The chain has TRBV19 and TRBJ1-1, with TRBD1 as a possible D gene (6 bases). The length of the CDR3 is 15 residues. Germline V gene lookup returns CDR1 LNHDA and CDR2 SQIVND (reference sequence). Deletions cut 5 bases from V and 14 bases from J, with 27 bases between. The CDR3 DNA sequence: TGTGCCAGTAGTTCAGCCGGGACAACAGACTCTCGAGTATTCTTT. Its protein product is CASSSAGTTDSRVFF.

This clone showed up just a few times. The chain is built from TRBV19 and TRBJ1-2; 9 nucleotides match TRBD1. V was pared by 3 bases and J by 5 bases, with 4 bases of the junction left unmatched. CDR1 is LNHDA and CDR2 is SQIVND in the germline V gene (reference sequence). CDR3 length: 14 amino acids. The CDR3 sequence is CASSIMDRGYGYTF. In nucleotides, the CDR3 is TGTGCCAGTAGTATTATGGACAGGGGTTATGGCTACACCTTC.

This clone was seen more than once but under ten times. V is TRBV30 and J is TRBJ1-2; TRBD1 matches 7 bases. CDR1 GTSNPN and CDR2 SVGIG come from the germline V gene (reference sequence). The CDR3 contains 13 residues. Germline trimming cut 4 bases from V and 6 bases from J; bases unmatched to any gene: 8. CDR3 loop: CAWIGTAIDGYTF. In DNA, the CDR3 is TGTGCCTGGATCGGGACAGCCATAGATGGCTACACCTTC.

The table lists this clone with a few counts. The rearrangement joins TRBV18 to TRBJ1-6, with D hard to call. Trimming removed 5 bases from V and 0 bases from J, with 11 bases in between. Germline CDR1 and CDR2: KGHSH and LQKENI. The CDR3 extends over 16 amino acids. DNA for the CDR3: TGTGCCAGCTCATCCGTGGGGAGCTCCTATAATTCACCCCTCCACTTT. This encodes CASSSVGSSYNSPLHF.

This clone has only a few counts. This chain uses TRBV5-4 with TRBJ2-5; D remains ambiguous. The CDR3 sequence is 11 residues long. V dropped 3 bases and J dropped 2 bases, with 2 bases sitting between them. The germline V gene encodes CDR1 SGHNT and CDR2 YYREEE (reference sequence). The CDR3 protein is CASSSQETQYF. For the CDR3, the DNA is TGTGCCAGCAGCTCTCAAGAGACCCAGTACTTC.

The chain couples TRBV6-6 to TRBJ2-7; D perhaps matches TRBD2 (5 bases). V lost 0 bases, J lost 2 bases, and 8 bases lay in between. This CDR3 region has 14 residues. Germline V gene lookup returns CDR1 MNHNY and CDR2 SVGAGI (reference sequence). CDR3 in amino acids: CASSYSSGAYEQYF. The CDR3 DNA reads TGTGCCAGCAGTTACTCGAGCGGAGCCTACGAGCAGTACTTC.

This clone was detected a few times. The genes are TRBV28 and TRBJ2-7, with 7 bases that match TRBD1. Looked up from germline, CDR1 is MDHEN and CDR2 is SYDVKM. The CDR3 loop spans 14 amino acids. The J segment lost 3 bases and the V segment lost 4 bases, leaving 6 bases of the junction unmatched. CDR3 in DNA: TGTGCCAGCAGTTCCCCGGACAGGTTCTACGAGCAGTACTTC. Protein product: CASSSPDRFYEQYF.

The count of this clone is one. The chain uses TRBV28 and TRBJ2-6; 8 bases agree with TRBD1. The V segment lost 6 bases and the J segment 4 bases; nucleotides outside the gene matches: 11. This CDR3 has 17 residues. CDR1 is MDHEN and CDR2 is SYDVKM in the germline V gene. CDR3 DNA sequence: TGTGCCAGCAGACCACGACAGGGACAGGCCGGGGCCAACGTCCTGACTTTC. This sequence encodes CASRPRQGQAGANVLTF.

J is TRBJ2-5 and V is TRBV7-2; weak D call: TRBD2 (6 bases). Germline CDR1 reads SGHTA; CDR2 reads FQGNSA. V lost 3 bases and J 5 bases, leaving 10 bases between the germline ends. CDR3 length: 13 residues. The CDR3 loop reads CASSFLLAETQYF. The DNA for the CDR3 is TGTGCCAGCAGCTTTTTGCTAGCGGAGACCCAGTACTTC.

This chain joins TRBV5-6 and TRBJ2-1, with D possibly TRBD2 on 6 matching bases. From germline, CDR1 is SGHDT and CDR2 YYEEEE. V gave up 0 bases and J gave up 6 bases, with 10 bases separating them. The CDR3 length is 14 residues. The CDR3 sequence is CASSLGRGGNEQFF. Here the CDR3 DNA reads TGTGCCAGCAGCTTGGGGCGGGGAGGCAATGAGCAGTTCTTC.